Described below is a single T cell receptor beta chain sequence and its context. This entry comes from a study of blood T cell repertoires in COVID-19. Study information: Nucleic acid was either cDNA or gDNA, and it came from T cells, B-cell-depleted T cells, or PBMCs.

Here immunoSEQ multiplex PCR was the method, and the copy in TCRdb shows in-frame clones only, minus some. The table shows about 400,000 clones, with roughly nine tenths occurring only once. The germline V and J ends were trimmed by 3 bases and 8 bases, with 16 bases remaining between them. This CDR3 has 14 residues. The germline V gene encodes CDR1 SGHDN and CDR2 FVKESK. The specimen sequenced was peripheral blood. The receptor's source is a man in his forties with acute or convalescent COVID-19. V is TRBV14 and J is TRBJ1-1; D is perhaps TRBD1 (5 bases). In DNA, the CDR3 is TGTGCCAGCAGCCAGCGGTTGGCGACAGCAGAAGCTTTCTTT. Its translation: CASSQRLATAEAFF.